The rows below give T cell receptor beta chains drawn from one sample of a study of CD8 T cells in Susac syndrome. TCRdb recomputed calls from the immunoSEQ multiplex PCR reads with MiXCR, one row per CDR3 protein. Here the sample spans 120,000 or so distinct CDR3 sequences, 85% to 95% being singletons. The sequenced sample was CD4+ T cells from PBMCs. All receptors come from a human donor with multiple sclerosis. Each CDR3 is given with its conserved first and last residue.

V | CDR3
TRBV7-2 | CASSLGTGNPYEQYF
TRBV3-1 | CASSQGYLGRRGNEQYF
TRBV5-1 | CASSPRWGQGNTEAFF
TRBV14 | CASSQDYGGRGYTF
TRBV7-9 | CASRPGSGETYF
TRBV3-1 | CASSLPGQGASGAFF
TRBV9 | CASSAGLGFTDTQYF
TRBV6-1 | CASRGSDSPGGSPLHF
TRBV5-1 | CASSSTPGQVSGNTIYF
TRBV20-1 | CSVAGQMNTEAFF
TRBV20-1 | CSARGGLAGANTGELFF
TRBV20-1 | CGGTSLETQYF
TRBV20-1 | CSAPALNTEAFF
TRBV30 | CASLDTGELFF
TRBV29-1 | CSVSSGGRNQPQHF
TRBV2 | CASSGFGYEQYF
TRBV28 | CASSIRQGASTDTQYF
TRBV5-8 | CASTMLGQLGETQYF
TRBV11-2 | CASSLVRRIGNTIYF
TRBV6-2/TRBV6-3 | CASKDSTNYGYTF
TRBV27 | CASSPSTFSNQPQHF
TRBV5-1 | CASSRITRTSGKGEQYF
TRBV5-1 | CASSLVPGEGTDTQYF
TRBV25-1 | CASSEYGQGARETQYF
TRBV30 | CAWRAPRGLSDTQYF
TRBV27 | CASSLSGAGVGYTF
TRBV5-1 | CASSLTPRGVSNQPQHF
TRBV20-1 | CSADPGTGVNEQFF
TRBV29-1 | CSVAGAYEQYF
TRBV9 | CASSSRGALGQGMFSPLHF
TRBV7-2 | CASSIRTSGGRNAYEQYF